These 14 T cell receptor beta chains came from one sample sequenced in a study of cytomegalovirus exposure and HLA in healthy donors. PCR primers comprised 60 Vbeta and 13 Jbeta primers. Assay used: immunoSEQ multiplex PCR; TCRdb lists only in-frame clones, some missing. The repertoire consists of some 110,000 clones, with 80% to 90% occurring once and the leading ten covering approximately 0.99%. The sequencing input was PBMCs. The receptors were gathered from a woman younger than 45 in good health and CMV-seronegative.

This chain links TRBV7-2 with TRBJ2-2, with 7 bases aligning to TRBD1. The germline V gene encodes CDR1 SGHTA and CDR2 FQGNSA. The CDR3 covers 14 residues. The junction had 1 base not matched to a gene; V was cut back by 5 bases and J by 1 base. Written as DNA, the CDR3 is TGTGCCAGCAGCGGGGACAGGAACACCGGGGAGCTGTTTTTT. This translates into CASSGDRNTGELFF.

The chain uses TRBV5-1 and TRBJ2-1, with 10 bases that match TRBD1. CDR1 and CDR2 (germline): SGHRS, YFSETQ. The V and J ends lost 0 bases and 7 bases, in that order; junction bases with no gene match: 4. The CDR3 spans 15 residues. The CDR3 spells CASSLGPGQGNEQFF. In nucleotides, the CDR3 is TGCGCCAGCAGCTTGGGTCCGGGACAGGGGAATGAGCAGTTCTTC.

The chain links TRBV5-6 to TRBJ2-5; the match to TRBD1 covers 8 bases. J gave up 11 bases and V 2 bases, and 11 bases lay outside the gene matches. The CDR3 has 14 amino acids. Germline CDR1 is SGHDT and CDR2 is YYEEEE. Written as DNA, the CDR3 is TGTGCCAGCAGCTTTGACAGGGGTCAGGTCAAGCAGTACTTC. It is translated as CASSFDRGQVKQYF.

The CDR3 loop is CASSSRTSGEYEQYF. In DNA form, the CDR3 reads TGTGCCAGCAGCTCTCGAACTAGCGGGGAGTACGAGCAGTACTTC. V usage is TRBV11-3 and J usage is TRBJ2-7; 10 bases line up with TRBD2. V was pared by 4 bases and J by 4 bases, with 7 bases of the junction left unmatched. The CDR3 has 15 residues. Looked up from germline, CDR1 is SGHNT and CDR2 is YENEEA.

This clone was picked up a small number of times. The CDR3 protein is CASGEAQETQYF. DNA for the CDR3: TGCGCCAGCGGCGAGGCCCAAGAGACCCAGTACTTC. This chain links TRBV5-1 with TRBJ2-5; D is undetermined. Trimming took off 7 bases at V and 1 base at J, with 8 bases between the two ends. The CDR3 is 12 amino acids. Germline CDR1 SGHRS, CDR2 YFSETQ.

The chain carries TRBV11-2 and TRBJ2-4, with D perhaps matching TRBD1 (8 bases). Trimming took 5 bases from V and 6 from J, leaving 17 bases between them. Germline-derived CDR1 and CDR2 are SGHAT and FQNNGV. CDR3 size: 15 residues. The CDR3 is CASSPGQGGGNIQYF. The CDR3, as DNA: TGTGCCAGCAGCCCAGGACAGGGAGGGGGAAACATTCAGTACTTC.

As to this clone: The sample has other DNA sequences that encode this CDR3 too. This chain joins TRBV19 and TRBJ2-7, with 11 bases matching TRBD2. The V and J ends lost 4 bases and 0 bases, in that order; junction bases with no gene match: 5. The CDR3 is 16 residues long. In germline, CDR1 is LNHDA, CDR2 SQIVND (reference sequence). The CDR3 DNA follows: TGTGCCAGTAGTACAGAAGGGACTAGCGGCTCCTACGAGCAGTACTTC. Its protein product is CASSTEGTSGSYEQYF. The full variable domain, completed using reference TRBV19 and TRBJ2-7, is DGGITQSPKYLFRKEGQNVTLSCEQNLNHDAMYWYRQDPGQGLRLIYYSQIVNDFQKGDIAEGYSVSREKKESFPLTVTSAQKNPTAFYLCASSTEGTSGSYEQYFGPGTRLTVT.

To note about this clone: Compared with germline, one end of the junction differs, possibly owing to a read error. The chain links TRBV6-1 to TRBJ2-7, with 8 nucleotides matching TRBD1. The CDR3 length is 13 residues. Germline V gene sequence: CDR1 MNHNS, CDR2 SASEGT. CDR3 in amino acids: CASTQRLQGEVDF. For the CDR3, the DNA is TGTGCCAGCACCCAAAGGCTACAGGGGGAGGTGGACTTC.

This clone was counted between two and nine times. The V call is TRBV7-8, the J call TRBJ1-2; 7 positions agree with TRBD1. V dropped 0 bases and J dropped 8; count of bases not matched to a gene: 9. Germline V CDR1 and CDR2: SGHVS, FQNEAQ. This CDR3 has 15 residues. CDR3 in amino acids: CASSLAYDRVEGYTF. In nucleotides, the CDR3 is TGTGCCAGCAGCTTAGCCTATGACAGGGTCGAGGGCTACACCTTC.

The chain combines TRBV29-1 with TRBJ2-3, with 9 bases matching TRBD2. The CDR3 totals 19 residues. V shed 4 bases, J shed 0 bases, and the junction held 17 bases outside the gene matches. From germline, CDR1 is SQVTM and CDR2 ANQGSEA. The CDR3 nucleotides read TGCAGCGTTGTTAAGGGGGGACTAGCCGTATTTTCGAGCACAGATACGCAGTATTTT. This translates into CSVVKGGLAVFSSTDTQYF.

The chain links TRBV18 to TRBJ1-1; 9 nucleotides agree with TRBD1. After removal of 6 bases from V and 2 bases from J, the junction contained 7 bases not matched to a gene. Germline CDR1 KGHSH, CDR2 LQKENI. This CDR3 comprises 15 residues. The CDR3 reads CASSVTGGTNTEAFF. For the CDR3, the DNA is TGTGCCAGCTCCGTGACAGGGGGGACCAACACTGAAGCTTTCTTT.

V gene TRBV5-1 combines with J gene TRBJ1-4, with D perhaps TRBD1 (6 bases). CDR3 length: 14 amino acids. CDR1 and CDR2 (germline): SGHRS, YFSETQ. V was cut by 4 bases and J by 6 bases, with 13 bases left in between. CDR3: CASSPDRLDEKLFF. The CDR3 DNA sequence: TGCGCCAGCAGCCCCGACAGGTTGGATGAAAAACTGTTTTTT.

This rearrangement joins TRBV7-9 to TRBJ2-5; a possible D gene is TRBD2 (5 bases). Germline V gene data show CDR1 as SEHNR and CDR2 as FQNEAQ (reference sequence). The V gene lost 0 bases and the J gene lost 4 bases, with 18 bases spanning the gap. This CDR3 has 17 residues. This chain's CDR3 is CASSLAVASRGGETQYF. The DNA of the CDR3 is TGTGCCAGCAGCTTAGCGGTGGCTAGCCGGGGTGGAGAGACCCAGTACTTC.

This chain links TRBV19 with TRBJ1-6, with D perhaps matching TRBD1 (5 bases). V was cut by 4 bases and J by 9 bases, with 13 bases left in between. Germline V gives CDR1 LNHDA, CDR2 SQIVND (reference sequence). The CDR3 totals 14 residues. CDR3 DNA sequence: TGTGCCAGTAGTAGGGGGGGGAGGTCTTCACCCCTCCACTTT. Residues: CASSRGGRSSPLHF.